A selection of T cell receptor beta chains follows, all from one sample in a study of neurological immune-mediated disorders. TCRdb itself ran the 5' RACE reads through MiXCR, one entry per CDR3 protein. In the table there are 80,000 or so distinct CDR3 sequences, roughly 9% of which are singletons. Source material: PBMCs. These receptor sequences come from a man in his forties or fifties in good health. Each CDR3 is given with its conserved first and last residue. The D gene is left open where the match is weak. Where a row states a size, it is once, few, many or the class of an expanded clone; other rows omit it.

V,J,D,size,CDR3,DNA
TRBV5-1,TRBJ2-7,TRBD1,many,CASSLGTGVNSYEQYF,TGCGCCAGCAGCTTGGGGACAGGGGTAAACTCCTACGAGCAGTACTTC
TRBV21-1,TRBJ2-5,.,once,CASSKGDRGPGDTQYF,TGTGCCAGCAGCAAGGGCGACAGGGGTCCAGGGGATACCCAGTACTTC
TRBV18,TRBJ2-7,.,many,CASSPKGGYEQYF,TGTGCCAGCTCACCAAAGGGAGGCTACGAGCAGTACTTC
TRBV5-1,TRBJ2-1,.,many,CASSLMGADGNEQFF,TGCGCCAGCAGCTTGATGGGGGCGGACGGGAATGAGCAGTTCTTC
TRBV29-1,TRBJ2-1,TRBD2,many,CSVEEFNAGEWGNEQFF,TGCAGCGTTGAAGAGTTCAACGCGGGAGAGTGGGGCAATGAGCAGTTCTTC
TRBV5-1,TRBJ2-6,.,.,CASSPPTDPSGANVLTF,TGCGCCAGCAGCCCACCGACAGACCCCTCTGGGGCCAACGTCCTGACTTTC
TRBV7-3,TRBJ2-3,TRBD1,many,CASSTPGQVADTQYF,TGTGCCAGCAGCACCCCAGGACAGGTGGCAGATACGCAGTATTTT
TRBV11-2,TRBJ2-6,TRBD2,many,CASSFTSGGVSGANVLTF,TGTGCCAGCAGCTTTACTAGCGGGGGGGTCTCTGGGGCCAACGTCCTGACTTTC
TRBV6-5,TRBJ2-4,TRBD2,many,CASAGLAGGAKNIQYF,TGTGCCAGCGCCGGACTAGCGGGAGGAGCCAAAAACATTCAGTACTTC
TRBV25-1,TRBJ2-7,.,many,CASSIREAYEQYF,TGTGCCAGCAGTATCCGAGAGGCCTACGAGCAGTACTTC
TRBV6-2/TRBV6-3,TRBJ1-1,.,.,CASSYDRVTRGTEAFF,TGTGCCAGCAGTTACGATAGGGTCACGAGAGGGACTGAAGCTTTCTTT
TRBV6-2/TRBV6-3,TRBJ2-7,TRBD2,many,CASRGLFPYEQYF,TGTGCCAGTCGGGGACTATTCCCCTACGAGCAGTACTTC
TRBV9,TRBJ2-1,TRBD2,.,CASSPGLAASNEQFF,TGTGCCAGCAGCCCCGGACTAGCGGCCTCCAATGAGCAGTTCTTC
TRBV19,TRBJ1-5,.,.,CASAGVSNQPQHF,TGTGCCAGTGCTGGGGTAAGCAATCAGCCCCAGCATTTT
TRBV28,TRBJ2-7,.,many,CASSFGIYEQYF,TGTGCCAGCAGTTTTGGGATCTACGAGCAGTACTTC
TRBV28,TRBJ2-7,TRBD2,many,CASSEREPSYEQYF,TGTGCCAGCAGTGAGCGGGAACCTTCCTACGAGCAGTACTTC